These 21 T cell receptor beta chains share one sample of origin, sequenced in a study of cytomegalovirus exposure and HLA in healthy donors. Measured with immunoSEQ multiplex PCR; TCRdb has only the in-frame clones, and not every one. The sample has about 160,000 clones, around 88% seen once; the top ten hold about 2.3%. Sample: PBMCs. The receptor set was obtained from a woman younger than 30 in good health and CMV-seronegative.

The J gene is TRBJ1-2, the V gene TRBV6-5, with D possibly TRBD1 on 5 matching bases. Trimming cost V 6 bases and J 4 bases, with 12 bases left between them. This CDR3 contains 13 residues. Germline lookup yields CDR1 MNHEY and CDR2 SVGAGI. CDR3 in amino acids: CASRGTGPYGYTF. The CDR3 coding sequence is TGTGCCAGCAGGGGTACAGGCCCCTATGGCTACACCTTC.

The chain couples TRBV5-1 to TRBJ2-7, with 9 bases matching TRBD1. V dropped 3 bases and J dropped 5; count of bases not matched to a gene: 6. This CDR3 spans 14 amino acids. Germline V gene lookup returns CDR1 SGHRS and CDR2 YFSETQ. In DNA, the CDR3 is TGCGCCAGCAGCTCGGGACAGGGAGTCAACGAGCAGTACTTC. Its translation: CASSSGQGVNEQYF.

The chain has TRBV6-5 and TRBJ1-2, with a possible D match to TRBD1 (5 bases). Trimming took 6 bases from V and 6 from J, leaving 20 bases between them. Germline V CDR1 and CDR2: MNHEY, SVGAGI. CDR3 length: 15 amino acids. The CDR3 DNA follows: TGTGCCAGCAGCCGAGGTCGGGGGTCGAGGGATGGCTACACCTTC. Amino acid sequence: CASSRGRGSRDGYTF.

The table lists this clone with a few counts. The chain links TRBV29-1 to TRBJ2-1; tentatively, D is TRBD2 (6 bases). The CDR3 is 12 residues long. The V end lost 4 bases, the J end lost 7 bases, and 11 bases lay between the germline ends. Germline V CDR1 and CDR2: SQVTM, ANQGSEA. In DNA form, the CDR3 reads TGCAGCGTTGGTAGGGACTCTAATGAGCAGTTCTTC. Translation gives CSVGRDSNEQFF.

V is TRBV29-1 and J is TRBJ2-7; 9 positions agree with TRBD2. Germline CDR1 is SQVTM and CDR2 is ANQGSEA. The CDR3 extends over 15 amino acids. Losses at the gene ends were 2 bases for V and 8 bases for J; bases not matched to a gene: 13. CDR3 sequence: CSVEYGAGGSSKQYF. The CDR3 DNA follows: TGCAGCGTTGAATACGGAGCGGGAGGCTCGTCCAAGCAGTACTTC.

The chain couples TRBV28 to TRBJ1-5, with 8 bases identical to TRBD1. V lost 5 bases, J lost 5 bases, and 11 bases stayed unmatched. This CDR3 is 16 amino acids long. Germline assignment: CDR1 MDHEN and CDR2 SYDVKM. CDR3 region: CASSPSVDRADQPQHF. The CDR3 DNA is TGTGCCAGCAGTCCCTCAGTGGACAGGGCCGATCAGCCCCAGCATTTT.

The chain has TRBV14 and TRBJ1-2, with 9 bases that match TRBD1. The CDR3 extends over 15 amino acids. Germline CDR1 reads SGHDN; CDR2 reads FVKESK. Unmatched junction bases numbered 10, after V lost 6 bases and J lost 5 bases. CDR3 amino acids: CASRESTGGGYGYTF. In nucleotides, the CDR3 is TGTGCCAGCAGAGAATCAACAGGGGGCGGGTATGGCTACACCTTC.

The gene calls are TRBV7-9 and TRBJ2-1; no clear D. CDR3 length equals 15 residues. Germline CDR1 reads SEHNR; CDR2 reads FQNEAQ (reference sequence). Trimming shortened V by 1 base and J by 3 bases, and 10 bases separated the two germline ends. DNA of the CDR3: TGTGCCAGCAGCTTAGGTATAGAGGTCTACAATGAGCAGTTCTTC. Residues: CASSLGIEVYNEQFF.

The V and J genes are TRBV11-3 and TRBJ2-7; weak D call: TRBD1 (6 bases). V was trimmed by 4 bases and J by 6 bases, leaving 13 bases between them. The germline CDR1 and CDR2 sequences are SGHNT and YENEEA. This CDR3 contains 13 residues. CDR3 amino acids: CASSSAGAGEQYF. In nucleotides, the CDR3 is TGTGCCAGCAGCTCAGCAGGGGCGGGCGAGCAGTACTTC. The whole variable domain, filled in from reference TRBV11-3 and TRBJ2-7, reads EAGVVQSPRYKIIEKKQPVAFWCNPISGHNTLYWYLQNLGQGPELLIRYENEEAVDDSQLPKDRFSAERLKGVDSTLKIQPAELGDSAVYLCASSSAGAGEQYFGPGTRLTVT.

The CDR3 DNA sequence: TGTGCCTGGAGTGCGAACAGGGGGGGAGATTTGGCGTTTTCTGGAAACACCATATATTTT. It specifies CAWSANRGGDLAFSGNTIYF. The J gene is TRBJ1-3, the V gene TRBV30; TRBD1 agrees at 8 bases. With 1 base clipped from V and 1 base from J, the junction kept 18 bases outside the gene matches. Looked up from germline, CDR1 is GTSNPN and CDR2 is SVGIG (reference sequence). The CDR3 extends over 20 amino acids.

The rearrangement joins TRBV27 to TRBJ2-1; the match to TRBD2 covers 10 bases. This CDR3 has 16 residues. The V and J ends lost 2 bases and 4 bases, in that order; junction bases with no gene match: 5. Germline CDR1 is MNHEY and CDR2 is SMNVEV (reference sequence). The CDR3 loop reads CASSLGSSGGYNEQFF. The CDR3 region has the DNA TGTGCCAGCAGTTTAGGGTCTAGCGGGGGATACAATGAGCAGTTCTTC.

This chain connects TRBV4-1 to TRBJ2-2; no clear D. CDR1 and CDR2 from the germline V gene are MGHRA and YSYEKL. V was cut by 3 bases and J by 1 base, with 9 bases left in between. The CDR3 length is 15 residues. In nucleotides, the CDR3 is TGCGCCAGCAGCCAGATGTTGAGGAACACCGGGGAGCTGTTTTTT. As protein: CASSQMLRNTGELFF.

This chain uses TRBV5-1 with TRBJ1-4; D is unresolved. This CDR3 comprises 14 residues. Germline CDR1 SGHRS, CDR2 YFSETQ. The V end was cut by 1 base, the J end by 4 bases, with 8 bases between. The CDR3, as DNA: TGCGCCAGCAGCTTGTTTGGCATTAATGAAAAACTGTTTTTT. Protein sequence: CASSLFGINEKLFF.

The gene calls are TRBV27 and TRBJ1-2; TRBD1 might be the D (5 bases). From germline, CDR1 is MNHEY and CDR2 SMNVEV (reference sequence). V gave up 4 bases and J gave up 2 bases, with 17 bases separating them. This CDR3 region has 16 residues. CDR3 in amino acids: CASSSLPPTVNYGYTF. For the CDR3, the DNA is TGTGCCAGCAGTTCCCTGCCCCCGACAGTGAACTATGGCTACACCTTC.

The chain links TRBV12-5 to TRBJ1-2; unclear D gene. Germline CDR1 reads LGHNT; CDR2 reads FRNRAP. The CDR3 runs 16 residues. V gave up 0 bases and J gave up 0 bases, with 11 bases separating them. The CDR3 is CASGLVHYGTNYGYTF. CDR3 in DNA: TGTGCTAGTGGTTTGGTACACTACGGGACTAACTATGGCTACACCTTC.

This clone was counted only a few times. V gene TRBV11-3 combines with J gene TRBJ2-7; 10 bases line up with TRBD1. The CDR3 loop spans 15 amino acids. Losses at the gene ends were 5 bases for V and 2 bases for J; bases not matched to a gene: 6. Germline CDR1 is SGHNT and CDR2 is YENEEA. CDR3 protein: CASSLAGTGAYEQYF. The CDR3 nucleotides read TGTGCCAGCAGCCTCGCCGGGACAGGGGCCTACGAGCAGTACTTC.

In DNA, the CDR3 is TGTGCCAGCAGCGTGACAGGGAACGAGCAGTACTTC. It is translated as CASSVTGNEQYF. J is TRBJ2-7 and V is TRBV5-4; 7 positions match TRBD1. V lost 4 bases to trimming and J lost 5 bases; unmatched junction nucleotides: 3. Germline loops: CDR1 SGHNT, CDR2 YYREEE (reference sequence). This CDR3 has 12 residues.

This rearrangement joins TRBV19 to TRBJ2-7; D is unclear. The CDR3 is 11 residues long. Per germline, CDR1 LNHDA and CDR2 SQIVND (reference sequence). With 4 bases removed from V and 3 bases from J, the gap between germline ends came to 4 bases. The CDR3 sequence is CASSNFYEQYF. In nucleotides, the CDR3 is TGTGCCAGTAGTAACTTCTACGAGCAGTACTTC. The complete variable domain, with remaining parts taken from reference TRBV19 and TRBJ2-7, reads DGGITQSPKYLFRKEGQNVTLSCEQNLNHDAMYWYRQDPGQGLRLIYYSQIVNDFQKGDIAEGYSVSREKKESFPLTVTSAQKNPTAFYLCASSNFYEQYFGPGTRLTVT.

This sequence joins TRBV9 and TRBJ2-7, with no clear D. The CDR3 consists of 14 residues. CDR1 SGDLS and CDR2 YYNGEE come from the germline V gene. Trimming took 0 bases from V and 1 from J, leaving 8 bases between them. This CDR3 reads CASSVDVQSYEQYF. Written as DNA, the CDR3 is TGTGCCAGCAGCGTAGATGTCCAGTCCTACGAGCAGTACTTC.

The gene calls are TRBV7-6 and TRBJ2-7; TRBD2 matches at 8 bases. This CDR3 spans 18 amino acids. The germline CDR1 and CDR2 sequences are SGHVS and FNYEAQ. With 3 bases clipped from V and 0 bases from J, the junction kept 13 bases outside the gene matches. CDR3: CASSLLSGGPLSSYEQYF. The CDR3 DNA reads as TGTGCCAGCAGCTTGTTGAGCGGGGGCCCACTGAGCTCCTACGAGCAGTACTTC.

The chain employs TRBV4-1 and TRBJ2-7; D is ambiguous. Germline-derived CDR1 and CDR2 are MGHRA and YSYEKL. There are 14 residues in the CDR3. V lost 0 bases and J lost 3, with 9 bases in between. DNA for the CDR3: TGCGCCAGCAGCCAAGAGAGCTTTAGCTACGAGCAGTACTTC. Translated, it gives CASSQESFSYEQYF.